Listed below are T cell receptor beta chains from one sample, sequenced in a study of beta chain features in type 1 diabetes. The table came from immunoSEQ multiplex PCR; TCRdb's copy has only in-frame clones and leaves some out. Among roughly 230,000 clones listed, around 9.9% were seen once. Sequences were obtained from naive CD4+ T cells from blood. These receptors were collected from a man between 25 and 39 years old with type 1 diabetes. CDR3s include the opening cysteine and the closing phenylalanine or tryptophan. Each record gives: CDR3 DNA, CDR3 protein, J gene, D gene, V gene, clone size. The D gene is left open where the match is weak. The size field is filled for only some rows; it gives once, few, many or a size class.

TGTGCCAGCAGCTTACAAGGGGGAACTGATACGCAGTATTTT | CASSLQGGTDTQYF | TRBJ2-3 | . | TRBV11-2 | few
TGCGCCAGCAGTCAACCTGGGACAGGGACCTCCGGGCACTACGAGCAGTACTTC | CASSQPGTGTSGHYEQYF | TRBJ2-7 | TRBD1 | TRBV23-1 | .
TGTGCCATCAGTGAACAGCTTCCATCCTACGAGCAGTACTTC | CAISEQLPSYEQYF | TRBJ2-7 | . | TRBV10-3 | .
TGTGCCAGCAGCCTACACGGGGGGCTACTCTATGGCTACACCTTC | CASSLHGGLLYGYTF | TRBJ1-2 | . | TRBV13 | .
TGTGCCAGCAGCCGGACAGCGAACACCGGGGAGCTGTTTTTT | CASSRTANTGELFF | TRBJ2-2 | . | TRBV11-2 | .
TGTGCCAGCAGCTCGGGACAGGGGGCGAATCAGCCCCAGCATTTT | CASSSGQGANQPQHF | TRBJ1-5 | TRBD1 | TRBV11-2 | .
TGTGCCAGCTGGGGGGGGAGCAATCAGCCCCAGCATTTT | CASWGGSNQPQHF | TRBJ1-5 | . | TRBV2 | .
TGTGCCACCAGCCCCAGGGTAAATTCACCCCTCCACTTT | CATSPRVNSPLHF | TRBJ1-6 | . | TRBV6-5 | few
TGCAGCGTAGCTTTGAACAGGGTCCCATCAAGCGAAGCTTTCTTT | CSVALNRVPSSEAFF | TRBJ1-1 | . | TRBV29-1 | few
TGTGCCAGCAGCGTGGGACTAGCGGAAGAGACCCAGTACTTC | CASSVGLAEETQYF | TRBJ2-5 | TRBD2 | TRBV11-2 | .
TGCAGCTTCTCTGACGGGACTATTCGCAACAATGAGCAGTTCTTC | CSFSDGTIRNNEQFF | TRBJ2-1 | TRBD2 | TRBV29-1 | few